This T cell receptor beta chain was recorded in a study of blood T cell repertoires in COVID-19. Study summary: COVID-19 samples, acute and convalescent, were from the United States, Italy and Spain. The analysed material was cDNA or gDNA that came from T cells, B-cell-depleted T cells, or PBMCs.

The CDR3 totals 14 residues. Germline V gene data show CDR1 as MNHEY and CDR2 as SVGAGI. Between the trimmed V and J ends, which lost 2 bases and 6 bases, there was a span of 11 bases. Original processing notes: Reference gene primer amplification gave nucleated cell count estimates. Libraries were prepared by immunoSEQ multiplex PCR; TCRdb keeps only in-frame clonotypes and omits some of them. V, J and clone size were drawn from that table, and D and trimming were deduced from the DNA. The sample gives roughly 100,000 clones, 60% to 85% of which show up once; roughly 9.8% is in the top ten. The receptor's source is a woman at least 80 years old with acute or convalescent COVID-19. The chain combines TRBV6-5 with TRBJ1-5; the D gene is possibly TRBD1 (5 bases). Sequences were obtained from peripheral blood. CDR3 sequence reads: CASSYGIRAQPQHF. CDR3 bases: TGTGCCAGCAGTTACGGAATCAGGGCTCAGCCCCAGCATTTT.